This T cell receptor (beta chain) was identified in a study of blood T cell repertoires in COVID-19. Study-wide context: Donors in the United States, Italy and Spain gave samples during acute or convalescent COVID-19. Sources were T cells, B-cell-depleted T cells, or PBMCs; the material itself was cDNA or gDNA.

The CDR3 contains 17 residues. Germline V lookup: CDR1 LNHDA, CDR2 SQIVND (reference sequence). The junction had 9 bases not matched to a gene; V was cut back by 4 bases and J by 0 bases. TCRdb's table, derived via immunoSEQ multiplex PCR, lists solely in-frame clones and lacks some. The sample lists 84,000 or so clones; around 90% were seen once. Sequencing was performed on peripheral blood. The gene calls are TRBV19 and TRBJ2-3; TRBD1 matches at 8 bases. This sequence originates from a man aged 70 or older with acute or convalescent COVID-19. CDR3 in amino acids: CASSKDRGRGSTDTQYF. DNA for the CDR3: TGTGCCAGTAGTAAAGACAGGGGCAGGGGGAGCACAGATACGCAGTATTTT.